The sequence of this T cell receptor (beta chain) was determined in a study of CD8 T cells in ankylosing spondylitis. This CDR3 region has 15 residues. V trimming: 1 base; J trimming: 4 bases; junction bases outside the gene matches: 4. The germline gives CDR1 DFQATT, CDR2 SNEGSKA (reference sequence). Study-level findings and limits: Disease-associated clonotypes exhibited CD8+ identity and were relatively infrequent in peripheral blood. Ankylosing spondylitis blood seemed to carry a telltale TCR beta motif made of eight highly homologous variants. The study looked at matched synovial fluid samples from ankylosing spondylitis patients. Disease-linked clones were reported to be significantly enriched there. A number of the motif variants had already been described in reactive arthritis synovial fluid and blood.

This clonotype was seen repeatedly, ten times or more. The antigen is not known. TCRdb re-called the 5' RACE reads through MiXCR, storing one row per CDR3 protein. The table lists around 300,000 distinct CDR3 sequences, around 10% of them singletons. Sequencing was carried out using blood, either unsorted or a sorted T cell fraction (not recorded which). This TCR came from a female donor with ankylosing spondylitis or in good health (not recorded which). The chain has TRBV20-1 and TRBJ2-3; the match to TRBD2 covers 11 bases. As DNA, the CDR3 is TGCAGTGCTAGAGGACTAGCGGGGAAGTCAGATACGCAGTATTTT. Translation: CSARGLAGKSDTQYF.